These 16 T cell receptor beta chains were all obtained from the same sample, sequenced in a study of glioma-infiltrating T cells. TCR alpha and beta CDR3 regions were amplified from RNA using iRepertoire nested multiplex PCR. One entry per CDR3 protein, called by TCRdb with MiXCR from the multiplex PCR reads. The sample has some 90,000 distinct CDR3 sequences, around 37% seen once; the top ten hold roughly two fifths. Material for sequencing was glioma tissue, nonneoplastic brain tissue, or PBMCs (not recorded which). The receptors were sampled from a human donor with low-grade glioma or glioblastoma, undergoing nonglioma brain surgery, or in good health (not recorded which).

There are a few counts of this clonotype. This sequence joins TRBV5-1 and TRBJ2-7; D remains ambiguous. The germline V gene encodes CDR1 SGHRS and CDR2 YFSETQ. The CDR3 has 14 residues. V was cut by 4 bases and J by 2 bases, with 13 bases left in between. The CDR3 nucleotides are TGCGCCAGCAGCCCCGGCACGTCCACCTACGAGCAGTACTTC. It specifies CASSPGTSTYEQYF.

This clonotype was seen more than once but under ten times. A much larger clonotype is one base distant, so this may be a read error. V usage is TRBV7-6 and J usage is TRBJ2-7; 8 bases align to TRBD1. Germline V gene lookup returns CDR1 SGHVS and CDR2 FNYEAQ. This CDR3 is 14 amino acids long. The CDR3 DNA is TGTGTCAGCAGCCCCGGGACAGGAATATACGAGCAGTACTTC. This translates into CVSSPGTGIYEQYF.

At least ten counts were recorded for this clonotype. The V call is TRBV14, the J call TRBJ2-1; a possible D gene is TRBD2 (5 bases). Germline V gene data show CDR1 as SGHDN and CDR2 as FVKESK. This CDR3 is built from 13 residues. V lost 2 bases and J 6 bases, leaving 8 bases between the germline ends. This CDR3 reads CASSQLRGNEQFF. Written as DNA, the CDR3 is TGTGCCAGCAGCCAACTCCGGGGCAATGAGCAGTTCTTC.

There are many counts of this clonotype. V is TRBV4-1 and J is TRBJ1-1; D gene unclear. The germline CDR1 and CDR2 sequences are MGHRA and YSYEKL. V was cut by 0 bases and J by 1 base, with 12 bases left in between. The CDR3 is 16 amino acids. This CDR3 is CASSQDLLEGNTEAFF. CDR3 DNA: TGCGCCAGCAGCCAAGATTTATTAGAAGGGAACACTGAAGCTTTCTTT.

This clonotype was seen a single time. This rearrangement joins TRBV20-1 to TRBJ1-1; TRBD1 matches at 7 bases. The CDR3 runs to 15 residues. Germline lookup yields CDR1 DFQATT and CDR2 SNEGSKA (reference sequence). With V trimmed by 8 bases and J by 10 bases, 22 bases remained unmatched. The CDR3 sequence: CSNRALTGRGSIAFF. The DNA of the CDR3 is TGCAGTAATAGAGCTCTGACAGGGAGGGGATCTATAGCTTTCTTT.

This rearrangement joins TRBV20-1 to TRBJ2-5; tentatively, D is TRBD1 (6 bases). The V end was cut by 7 bases, the J end by 4 bases, with 19 bases between. The germline CDR1 and CDR2 sequences are DFQATT and SNEGSKA (reference sequence). The CDR3 sequence is 14 residues long. CDR3 loop: CSVSGTSSTETQYF. In DNA, the CDR3 is TGCAGTGTCTCCGGGACATCTAGCACAGAGACCCAGTACTTC.

This chain uses TRBV5-4 with TRBJ2-1; D may be TRBD2 (5 bases). Germline V CDR1 and CDR2: SGHNT, YYREEE (reference sequence). V was cut by 4 bases and J by 3 bases, with 11 bases left in between. This CDR3 has 14 residues. CDR3 residues: CASSQAGGYNEQFF. In DNA form, the CDR3 reads TGTGCCAGCAGCCAGGCGGGCGGCTACAATGAGCAGTTCTTC.

This clonotype showed up many times. This rearrangement joins TRBV20-1 to TRBJ2-5, with TRBD2 as a possible D gene (6 bases). V was trimmed by 0 bases and J by 4 bases, leaving 15 bases between them. The germline gives CDR1 DFQATT, CDR2 SNEGSKA (reference sequence). This CDR3 is built from 15 residues. CDR3 nucleotide sequence: TGCAGTGCTAGAGATGTTGGGCGGGATGTAGAGACCCAGTACTTC. Translation gives CSARDVGRDVETQYF.

This clonotype was observed at least ten times. V and J are TRBV6-1 and TRBJ1-4; TRBD1 matches at 8 bases. Germline V gene lookup returns CDR1 MNHNS and CDR2 SASEGT. Trimming cost V 7 bases and J 6 bases; bases outside gene matches: 4. This CDR3 is built from 13 residues. CDR3 nucleotides: TGTGCCAGCAAAGGACAGGGACATGAAAAACTGTTTTTT. Its translation is CASKGQGHEKLFF.

This clonotype was counted at least ten times. V usage is TRBV11-3 and J usage is TRBJ2-6; D might be TRBD1 (6 bases). V was cut by 6 bases and J by 0 bases, with 9 bases left in between. Germline assignment: CDR1 SGHNT and CDR2 YENEEA. This CDR3 spans 15 amino acids. CDR3 in amino acids: CASSQGGSGANVLTF. CDR3 in DNA: TGTGCCAGCAGTCAAGGGGGCTCTGGGGCCAACGTCCTGACTTTC.

J is TRBJ2-7 and V is TRBV2; 11 nucleotides line up with TRBD2. V was clipped by 5 bases and J by 2 bases; unmatched bases: 11. This CDR3 has 17 residues. The germline gives CDR1 SNHLY, CDR2 FYNNEI. The DNA of the CDR3 is TGTGCCAGCAGTACGGGACTAGCGGCGGGAGGGGCCTACGAGCAGTACTTC. This codes for CASSTGLAAGGAYEQYF.

This clonotype was observed a handful of times. This sequence joins TRBV5-6 and TRBJ2-1, with D tentatively TRBD1 (5 bases). The length of the CDR3 is 15 residues. Trimming stripped 6 bases from V and 4 bases from J, with 17 bases between. Germline assignment: CDR1 SGHDT and CDR2 YYEEEE. The CDR3 protein is CASMVLPQGYNEQFF. DNA for the CDR3: TGTGCCAGCATGGTCTTACCCCAGGGTTACAATGAGCAGTTCTTC.

This clonotype was seen many times. J is TRBJ2-7 and V is TRBV19; 8 nucleotides match TRBD2. Germline values: CDR1 LNHDA, CDR2 SQIVND (reference sequence). V lost 1 base, J lost 4 bases, and 0 bases stayed unmatched. The CDR3 consists of 13 residues. CDR3 DNA: TGTGCCAGTAGTATAGGACTAGCGTACGAGCAGTACTTC. Translation gives CASSIGLAYEQYF.

With regard to this clonotype: A much bigger clone sits one base away, suggesting this may be a read error. The chain recombines TRBV10-1 with TRBJ2-4, with TRBD1 matching 7 bases. The germline V gene encodes CDR1 WNHNN and CDR2 SYGVQD (reference sequence). This CDR3 contains 14 residues. The DNA for the CDR3 is TGCGCCAGCAGGGAAGACAGGGCCCGGAACATTAAGTACTTC. It translates to CASREDRARNIKYF.

This clonotype showed up many times. The genes are TRBV12-3 or TRBV12-4 and TRBJ1-4, with TRBD1 as a possible D gene (5 bases). V was shortened by 3 bases and J by 10 bases, with 12 bases between the two germline ends. This CDR3 region has 13 residues. The CDR3 reads CASSFGTAAKLFF. The DNA for the CDR3 is TGTGCCAGCAGTTTCGGGACGGCCGCAAAACTGTTTTTT.

The sample holds many counts of this clonotype. The chain links TRBV28 to TRBJ2-2; D call uncertain. CDR1 MDHEN and CDR2 SYDVKM come from the germline V gene. With 8 bases removed from V and 0 bases from J, the gap between germline ends came to 7 bases. The CDR3 has 13 residues. The chain's CDR3 is CASHESNTGELFF. CDR3 DNA: TGTGCCAGCCACGAATCGAACACCGGGGAGCTGTTTTTT.